The present T cell receptor beta chain was sequenced within a study of Ad26.COV2.S vaccination and SARS-CoV-2 variants. Study in general: Intramuscular Ad26.COV2.S at 5x10^10 or 1x10^11 viral particles.

This table comes from immunoSEQ multiplex PCR, and its TCRdb copy is limited to in-frame clones, with some not included. The sample consists of 300,000 to 350,000 clones, about 89% of them appearing once. As for treatment: over 15 received Ad26.COV2.S at low or high dose, single or two shots; 5 received placebo; per-sample allocation not given. Samples were taken on day 63 after the first vaccine or placebo injection. An 18-55-year-old adult in Boston served as donor. An Ad26 vector was used to express Wuhan-strain SARS-CoV-2 spike as the vaccine. V shed 2 bases and J shed 1 base, with 8 bases lying between them. CDR3 length: 14 amino acids. Germline V gene sequence: CDR1 LGHDT, CDR2 YNNKEL (reference sequence). Comments on this clone: Its target is unknown.

Points from the study as a whole: Total T cell responses may have been underestimated by the TCR breadth and depth analyses.

Sequencing was performed on peripheral blood, taken in a trial of Ad26.COV2.S vaccine versus placebo. V gene TRBV3-1 (or the pseudogene TRBV3-2) combines with J gene TRBJ1-1; no definite D call. This receptor was taken from a person between 18 and 65 years old who received the Ad26.COV2.S COVID-19 vaccine or a placebo. The CDR3 loop reads CASSQIHENTEAFF. The DNA for the CDR3 is TGTGCCAGCAGCCAAATACATGAGAACACTGAAGCTTTCTTT.